This TCR beta chain was found in a study of blood T cells in healthy people across ages. Alongside a J-beta primer mix, a sample-barcoded 5' primer served in a second PCR lasting roughly 7 to 11 cycles. MiXCR, run by TCRdb on the 5' RACE reads, gives a single entry per CDR3 protein. This sample has some 880,000 distinct CDR3 sequences, with approximately 35% found just once. This clonotype was counted many times. Its antigen is still unknown. Per the germline V gene, CDR1 is DFQATT and CDR2 is SNEGSKA (reference sequence). The V and J ends lost 3 bases and 0 bases respectively, with 3 bases between them. CDR3 length equals 12 residues. Points from the study as a whole: Diversity of TCR beta per million T cells declined in a roughly linear way with age.

Per sample, no less than 5.5 micrograms of total RNA were extracted. The sequenced material came from blood. The origin of this receptor is a man aged 18 to 35 in good health. This chain links TRBV20-1 with TRBJ1-5; D not resolved. Here the CDR3 reads CSASHSNQPQHF. The DNA of the CDR3 is TGCAGTGCTAGTCATAGCAATCAGCCCCAGCATTTT.